These 16 T cell receptor beta chains share one sample of origin, sequenced in a study of neurological immune-mediated disorders (dated by TCRdb to between 2019 and 2020). Libraries were made using 5' RACE. The instrument was an Illumina HiSeq 2500. TCRdb redid the processing of the public reads, applying fastp at Q25 and MiXCR, and retained in-frame beta chains. CDR3 protein sequences are deduplicated, and each keeps its most common genes and DNA. The sample has roughly 50,000 distinct CDR3 sequences on record, about 15% of them singletons. The ten largest clones take up 4.4% of the sample. Sequencing was performed on PBMCs. Source of these receptors: a man in his fifties or sixties in good health.

To note about this clonotype: The junction and the germline gene differ at one end; a read error may be behind it. This chain links TRBV7-8 with TRBJ2-7, with 11 nucleotides matching TRBD2. The CDR3 has 17 amino acids. Germline V CDR1 and CDR2: SGHVS, FQNEAQ. The CDR3 coding sequence is TGTTCCAGCAGTAGACGCACCGGGACTAGCGGTATTTACGAGCAGTACTTC. It codes for CSSSRRTGTSGIYEQYF. The full variable domain, rest sourced from reference TRBV7-8 and TRBJ2-7, is GAGVSQSPRYKVAKRGQDVALRCDPISGHVSLFWYQQALGQGPEFLTYFQNEAQLDKSGLPSDRFFAERPEGSVSTLKIQRTQQEDSAVYLCSSSRRTGTSGIYEQYFGPGTRLTVT.

This clonotype has at least ten counts. This rearrangement joins TRBV5-1 to TRBJ1-2; the match to TRBD1 covers 8 bases. Trimming removed 4 bases from V and 2 bases from J; junction bases left unmatched: 4. From germline, CDR1 is SGHRS and CDR2 YFSETQ. The CDR3 length is 14 residues. The CDR3: CASSRTGLNYGYTF. As DNA, the CDR3 is TGCGCCAGCAGCCGGACAGGGTTAAACTATGGCTACACCTTC.

This clonotype was detected ten times or more. This rearrangement joins TRBV29-1 to TRBJ2-7, with 8 bases that match TRBD1. The CDR3 runs to 12 residues. V trimming: 6 bases; J trimming: 2 bases; junction bases outside the gene matches: 3. Per the germline V gene, CDR1 is SQVTM and CDR2 is ANQGSEA. Written as DNA, the CDR3 is TGCAGCGTAAGGGACAGGACCTACGAGCAGTACTTC. It specifies CSVRDRTYEQYF.

This clonotype was seen many times. The rearrangement joins TRBV20-1 to TRBJ2-3, with TRBD1 identical over 7 bases. Germline CDR1 DFQATT, CDR2 SNEGSKA (reference sequence). This CDR3 is 12 amino acids long. V was pared by 7 bases and J by 4 bases, with 5 bases of the junction left unmatched. The CDR3 here is CSGSRGPDTQYF. Written as DNA, the CDR3 is TGCAGTGGCTCTAGGGGGCCAGATACGCAGTATTTT.

At least ten counts were recorded for this clonotype. The gene calls are TRBV7-3 and TRBJ2-3; no reliable D call. Germline assignment: CDR1 SGHTA and CDR2 FQGTGA. Trimming took off 5 bases at V and 0 bases at J, with 9 bases between the two ends. The CDR3 sequence is 14 residues long. The CDR3 nucleotides read TGTGCCAGCAGCCCGATGTCTAGCACAGATACGCAGTATTTT. Its protein product is CASSPMSSTDTQYF.

By sample share, this clonotype is medium-sized. The V gene is TRBV3-1, the J gene TRBJ2-1; no clear D gene. There are 17 residues in the CDR3. Deletions cut 5 bases from V and 6 bases from J, with 23 bases between. Germline lookup yields CDR1 LGHDT and CDR2 YNNKEL (reference sequence). In nucleotides, the CDR3 is TGTGCCAGCAGCGAACGACTGGCCCTGGGTCCAACCAATGAGCAGTTCTTC. As protein: CASSERLALGPTNEQFF.

This clonotype was seen repeatedly, ten times or more. The chain recombines TRBV3-1 with TRBJ2-7; D is uncertain. Germline V gene lookup returns CDR1 LGHDT and CDR2 YNNKEL (reference sequence). V was shortened by 1 base and J by 6 bases, with 10 bases between the two germline ends. The CDR3 covers 13 residues. The CDR3 reads CASSQAPLLEQYF. CDR3 DNA sequence: TGTGCCAGCAGCCAAGCCCCCTTGCTCGAGCAGTACTTC.

In its sample, this clonotype was seen many times. The gene calls are TRBV7-2 and TRBJ2-3, with unresolved D. The germline V gene has CDR1 SGHTA and CDR2 FQGNSA. The CDR3 runs to 14 residues. V lost 5 bases, J lost 2 bases, and 11 bases lay in between. The CDR3 protein is CASSQQVTTDTQYF. In DNA, the CDR3 is TGTGCCAGCAGCCAGCAGGTTACCACAGATACGCAGTATTTT.

At least ten counts were recorded for this clonotype. V gene TRBV14 combines with J gene TRBJ2-6; possible D gene TRBD2, 6 bases. CDR1 SGHDN and CDR2 FVKESK come from the germline V gene. This CDR3 spans 17 amino acids. Trimming cost V 1 base and J 2 bases, with 12 bases left between them. In DNA form, the CDR3 reads TGTGCCAGCAGCCAAGTGGCGGGATTAGCTGGGGCCAACGTCCTGACTTTC. Encoded protein: CASSQVAGLAGANVLTF. Complete variable domain (other parts from reference TRBV14 and TRBJ2-6): EAGVTQFPSHSVIEKGQTVTLRCDPISGHDNLYWYRRVMGKEIKFLLHFVKESKQDESGMPNNRFLAERTGGTYSTLKVQPAELEDSGVYFCASSQVAGLAGANVLTFGAGSRLTVL.

This clonotype has at least ten counts. The CDR3 bases are TGCGCCAGCAGCTTGCGCGCAGCCACCGGGGAGCTGTTTTTT. Residues: CASSLRAATGELFF. The rearrangement links TRBV5-1 to TRBJ2-2; D is unclear. Per the germline V gene, CDR1 is SGHRS and CDR2 is YFSETQ. Trimming shortened V by 1 base and J by 4 bases, and 8 bases separated the two germline ends. This CDR3 comprises 14 residues.

At least ten counts were recorded for this clonotype. This sequence joins TRBV29-1 and TRBJ1-1; no firm D call. V lost 6 bases and J 11 bases, leaving 16 bases between the germline ends. Germline V CDR1 and CDR2: SQVTM, ANQGSEA. The CDR3 is made up of 11 amino acids. The CDR3 spells CSVSQGPAAFF. The CDR3 DNA reads TGCAGCGTCAGCCAAGGCCCGGCGGCTTTCTTT.

The CDR3 bases are TGTGCCAGCAGTGGGTCTAGCGGGAGCTACAATGAGCAGTTCTTC. As protein: CASSGSSGSYNEQFF. V usage is TRBV2 and J usage is TRBJ2-1, with 10 bases identical to TRBD2. CDR1 is SNHLY and CDR2 is FYNNEI in the germline V gene. The CDR3 consists of 15 residues. The V segment lost 4 bases and the J segment 3 bases; nucleotides outside the gene matches: 3.

This clonotype came up many times. The J gene is TRBJ1-2, the V gene TRBV5-1, with no clear D. The germline V and J ends were trimmed by 0 bases and 5 bases, with 8 bases remaining between them. This CDR3 has 13 amino acids. Germline V gives CDR1 SGHRS, CDR2 YFSETQ. The CDR3 DNA sequence: TGCGCCAGCAGCTTGGACATGGAATATGGCTACACCTTC. As protein: CASSLDMEYGYTF.

This clonotype has ten or more counts. The J gene is TRBJ2-7, the V gene TRBV9; possibly TRBD2 for D (6 bases). V lost 0 bases and J lost 3, with 10 bases in between. Germline CDR1 SGDLS, CDR2 YYNGEE. The CDR3 loop spans 14 amino acids. The DNA for the CDR3 is TGTGCCAGCAGCGTAGAGGAGGGATACTACGAGCAGTACTTC. It codes for CASSVEEGYYEQYF.

This clonotype was recorded many times. V and J are TRBV20-1 and TRBJ2-7; TRBD2 might be the D (5 bases). Germline V gene lookup returns CDR1 DFQATT and CDR2 SNEGSKA (reference sequence). V gave up 4 bases and J gave up 4 bases, with 11 bases separating them. The CDR3 loop spans 12 amino acids. The CDR3 DNA sequence: TGCAGTGCTACCCAGTCGGGGTACGAGCAGTACTTC. Translating gives CSATQSGYEQYF.

This clonotype occurred many times. This rearrangement joins TRBV29-1 to TRBJ2-1; 8 bases are a match to TRBD2. Trimming at V came to 7 bases and at J to 4 bases, leaving 3 bases not matched to a gene. The germline CDR1 and CDR2 sequences are SQVTM and ANQGSEA. The CDR3 is 12 amino acids. CDR3 amino acids: CSASGGYNEQFF. The DNA of the CDR3 is TGCAGCGCCTCGGGGGGGTACAATGAGCAGTTCTTC.